The text below deals with one TCR beta chain. In the PCR, 60 Vbeta and 13 Jbeta primers were used. Using immunoSEQ multiplex PCR, the repertoire was profiled, and TCRdb retains in-frame clones only, with some absent. This table holds approximately 250,000 clones, 80% to 90% found once. This entry comes from a study of cytomegalovirus exposure and HLA in healthy donors. Germline V CDR1 and CDR2: SEHNR, FQNEAQ (reference sequence). Trimming left V 4 bases short and J 8 bases short, with 12 bases between. The CDR3 covers 14 residues. The receptor was derived from a girl aged 2-15 years in good health and CMV-seronegative. The sequencing input was PBMCs. The rearrangement uses TRBV7-9 and TRBJ1-6; D not resolved. CDR3 in DNA: TGTGCCAGCAGCTCCCGACGGAGCGATTCACCCCTCCACTTT. Protein: CASSSRRSDSPLHF.